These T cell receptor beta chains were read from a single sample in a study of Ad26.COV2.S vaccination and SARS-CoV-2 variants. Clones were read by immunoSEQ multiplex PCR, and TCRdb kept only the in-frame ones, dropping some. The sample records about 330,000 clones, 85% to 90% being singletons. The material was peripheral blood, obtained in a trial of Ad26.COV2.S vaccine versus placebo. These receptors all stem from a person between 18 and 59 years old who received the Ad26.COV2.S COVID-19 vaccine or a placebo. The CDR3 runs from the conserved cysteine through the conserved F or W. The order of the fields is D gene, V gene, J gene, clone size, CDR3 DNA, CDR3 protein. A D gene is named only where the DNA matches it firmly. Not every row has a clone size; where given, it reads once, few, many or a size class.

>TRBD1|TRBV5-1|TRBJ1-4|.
TGCGCCAGCCGCCCACGGGGGGACAGGGGCGGTTTTGGAACTAATGAAAAACTGTTTTTT
CASRPRGDRGGFGTNEKLFF
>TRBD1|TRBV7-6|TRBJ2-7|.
TGTGCCAGCAGCCCCCGGACAGGGGACCACTACGAGCAGTACTTC
CASSPRTGDHYEQYF
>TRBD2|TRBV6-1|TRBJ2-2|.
TGTGCCAGCAGTGAAGAAAGGACAGCGGGGGTTTACACCGGGGAGCTGTTTTTT
CASSEERTAGVYTGELFF
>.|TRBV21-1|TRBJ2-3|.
TGTGCCAGCAGCAAAAAACTTGCTAGCGGTCGCACAGATACGCAGTATTTT
CASSKKLASGRTDTQYF
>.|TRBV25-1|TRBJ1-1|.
TGTGCCAGCAGTGAATCGGTCCTAGGGGGCACTGAAGCTTTCTTT
CASSESVLGGTEAFF
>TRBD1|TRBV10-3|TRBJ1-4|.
TGTGCCATCAGTGAGTATCGACAGGGGCAAACTGAAAAACTGTTTTTT
CAISEYRQGQTEKLFF
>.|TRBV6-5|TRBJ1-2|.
TGTGCCAGCAGTTACTCGAAAGGCTGGGGGTATGGCTACACCTTC
CASSYSKGWGYGYTF
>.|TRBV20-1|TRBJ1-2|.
TGCAGTGCTAGTGGGGTGGGGTATGGCTACACCTTC
CSASGVGYGYTF
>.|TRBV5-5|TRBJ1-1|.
TGTGCCAGCAGCCGCACGGGGCCGAACACTGAAGCTTTCTTT
CASSRTGPNTEAFF
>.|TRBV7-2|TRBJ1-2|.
TGTGCCAGCAGCTACTCGGGACTCCCGACGGACTATGGCTACACCTTC
CASSYSGLPTDYGYTF
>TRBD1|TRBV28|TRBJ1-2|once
TGTGCCAGCAGTCCCGCCGGGACAGGGGTAACTCTTGGCTACACCTTC
CASSPAGTGVTLGYTF
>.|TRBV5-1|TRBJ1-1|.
TGCGCCAGCAGCAGGCAGGGAATCCCATCGGACACTGAAGCTTTCTTT
CASSRQGIPSDTEAFF
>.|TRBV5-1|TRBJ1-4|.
TGCGCCAGCAGCTGGTGGCCACAGGATACTAATGAAAAACTGTTTTTT
CASSWWPQDTNEKLFF
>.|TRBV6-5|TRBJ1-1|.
TGTGCCAGCAGTTACGGGGGAGCGGCTTTCTTT
CASSYGGAAFF
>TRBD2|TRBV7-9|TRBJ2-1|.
TGTGCCAGCAGCCCGTTTAGCGGGACCTCCTACAATGAGCAGTTCTTC
CASSPFSGTSYNEQFF
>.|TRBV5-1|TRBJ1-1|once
TGCGCCAGCAGCTTGGCTGGGCAGTCGAACACTGAAGCTTTCTTT
CASSLAGQSNTEAFF
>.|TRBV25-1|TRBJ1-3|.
TGTGCCAGCAGTCCGATAGAGGGGGGAAACACCATATATTTT
CASSPIEGGNTIYF